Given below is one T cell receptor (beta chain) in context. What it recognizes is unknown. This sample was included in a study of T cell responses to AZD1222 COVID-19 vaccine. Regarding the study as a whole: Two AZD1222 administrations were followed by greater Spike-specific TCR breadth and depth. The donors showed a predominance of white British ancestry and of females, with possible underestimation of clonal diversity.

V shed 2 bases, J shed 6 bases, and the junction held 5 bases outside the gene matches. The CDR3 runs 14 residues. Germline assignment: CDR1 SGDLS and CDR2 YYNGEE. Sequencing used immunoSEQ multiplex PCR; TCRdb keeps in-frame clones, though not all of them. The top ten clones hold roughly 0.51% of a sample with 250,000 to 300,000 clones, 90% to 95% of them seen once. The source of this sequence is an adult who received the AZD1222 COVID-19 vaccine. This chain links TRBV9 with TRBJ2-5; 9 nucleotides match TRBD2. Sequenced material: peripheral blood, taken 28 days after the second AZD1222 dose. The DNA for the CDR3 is TGTGCCAGCAGCGTGCGGGGGGGCTGGAAGACCCAGTACTTC. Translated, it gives CASSVRGGWKTQYF.